These 30 T cell receptor beta chains came from one sample sequenced in a study of T cell responses to AZD1222 COVID-19 vaccine (dated by TCRdb to the early 2020s). The receptor library was made with the immunoSEQ multiplex PCR assay. In TCRdb, the immuneACCESS table is reduced to in-frame sequences with V and J assigned. These tables do not hold every clone; where another copy was compared, an unresolved V gene accounts for under half, and the others remain unexplained. The sample includes some 140,000 clones, with roughly 82% observed a single time. The leading ten clones occupy roughly 4.3% of the sample. The sample's time point, from its label and the paper: baseline before first vaccination. Specimen: peripheral blood, collected on day 0 of AZD1222 vaccination. The receptors here all came from an adult in good health.

The rearrangement links TRBV4-1 to TRBJ2-7, with 8 nucleotides matching TRBD1. This CDR3 has 17 residues. Germline CDR1 MGHRA, CDR2 YSYEKL. J was trimmed by 0 bases and V by 3 bases; bases with no gene match: 10. The CDR3 bases are TGCGCCAGCAGCCACGGGGGACAGGCTGCTAACTCCTACGAGCAGTACTTC. It codes for CASSHGGQAANSYEQYF.

The chain has TRBV28 and TRBJ2-7; 7 nucleotides line up with TRBD2. Trimming took 6 bases from V and 0 from J; bases not matched to a gene: 14. This CDR3 is built from 17 residues. From germline, CDR1 is MDHEN and CDR2 SYDVKM. The CDR3 protein is CASSLPGLGGNSYEQYF. The CDR3 DNA is TGTGCCAGCAGCTTGCCGGGGCTCGGGGGGAACTCCTACGAGCAGTACTTC.

The chain links TRBV24-1 to TRBJ2-7, with 7 bases matching TRBD1. CDR3 length equals 15 residues. Looked up from germline, CDR1 is KGHDR and CDR2 is SFDVKD. The junction had 4 bases not matched to a gene; V was cut back by 3 bases and J by 0 bases. The CDR3 nucleotides read TGTGCCACCAGTGATCCCCGGGACAGCTCCTACGAGCAGTACTTC. Encoded protein: CATSDPRDSSYEQYF.

This clone has only one observation. The chain carries TRBV4-2 and TRBJ2-2, with 8 bases that match TRBD2. Germline-derived CDR1 and CDR2 are LGHNA and YNFKEQ. The CDR3 is made up of 15 amino acids. The V and J ends lost 4 bases and 4 bases, in that order; junction bases with no gene match: 5. The CDR3 bases are TGTGCCAGCAGCCCGACCGGGACTAGCACCGGGGAGCTGTTTTTT. This sequence encodes CASSPTGTSTGELFF.

The V gene is TRBV18, the J gene TRBJ2-3; D not certain. V shed 1 base and J shed 5 bases, with 10 bases lying between them. The CDR3 has 14 amino acids. Germline-derived CDR1 and CDR2 are KGHSH and LQKENI. The CDR3 bases are TGTGCCAGCTCACCACTTCAGCGCGGAGATACGCAGTATTTT. Translated, it gives CASSPLQRGDTQYF.

This clone was found a few times. The chain recombines TRBV2 with TRBJ1-1, with D possibly being TRBD1 (6 bases). Trimming left V 0 bases short and J 8 bases short, with 7 bases between. Germline V lookup: CDR1 SNHLY, CDR2 FYNNEI. The CDR3 consists of 12 residues. Here the CDR3 DNA reads TGTGCCAGCAGTGAAGCGGGGACAGAAGCTTTCTTT. It yields the protein CASSEAGTEAFF.

This chain connects TRBV3-1 (or the pseudogene TRBV3-2) to TRBJ1-5, with D possibly matching TRBD1 (6 bases). CDR1 and CDR2 from the germline V gene are LGHDT and YNNKEL (reference sequence). Deletions cut 1 base from V and 3 bases from J, with 10 bases between. This CDR3 spans 15 amino acids. The chain's CDR3 is CASSQGQGTNQPQHF. CDR3 coding DNA: TGTGCCAGCAGCCAAGGGCAGGGGACCAATCAGCCCCAGCATTTT.

The CDR3 sequence is CASSSRPTGSSYEQYF. CDR3 DNA: TGTGCCAGCAGCTCTCGGCCCACAGGGAGCTCCTACGAGCAGTACTTC. This chain uses TRBV7-9 with TRBJ2-7, with a weak D call TRBD1 (6 bases). The CDR3 loop spans 16 amino acids. CDR1 and CDR2 from the germline V gene are SEHNR and FQNEAQ (reference sequence). V lost 4 bases, J lost 0 bases, and 16 bases lay in between.

This chain links TRBV19 with TRBJ2-7; tentative D call: TRBD2 (5 bases). The CDR3 is 13 amino acids. Germline CDR1 is LNHDA and CDR2 is SQIVND (reference sequence). Trimming shortened V by 9 bases and J by 1 base, and 13 bases separated the two germline ends. This CDR3 reads CASMSRDSYEQYF. The CDR3 nucleotides are TGTGCCAGCATGAGCCGGGATTCCTACGAGCAGTACTTC.

This clone was seen only a few times. The chain employs TRBV27 and TRBJ1-6; TRBD1 matches 8 bases. CDR3 size: 15 residues. V shed 1 base, J shed 9 bases, and the junction held 5 bases outside the gene matches. CDR1 MNHEY and CDR2 SMNVEV come from the germline V gene (reference sequence). The CDR3 sequence: CASSLFRTGSSPLHF. The CDR3 DNA follows: TGTGCCAGCAGTTTATTTCGGACAGGGAGTTCACCCCTCCACTTT.

This clone has more than one count but fewer than ten. The chain has TRBV7-2 and TRBJ2-2; either TRBD1 or TRBD2 may supply D (6 bases each). From germline, CDR1 is SGHTA and CDR2 FQGNSA. V was trimmed by 5 bases and J by 5 bases, leaving 15 bases between them. The CDR3 loop spans 15 amino acids. The CDR3: CASSLGTGRTGELFF. As DNA, the CDR3 is TGTGCCAGCAGCCTGGGAACAGGGAGGACCGGGGAGCTGTTTTTT.

The chain carries TRBV15 and TRBJ2-5; 8 bases are a match to TRBD1. The CDR3 has 15 amino acids. CDR1 and CDR2 from the germline V gene are LNHNV and YYDKDF (reference sequence). After removal of 3 bases from V and 5 bases from J, the junction contained 8 bases not matched to a gene. CDR3 region: CATSSRTGWTETQYF. DNA of the CDR3: TGTGCCACCAGCAGCCGGACAGGGTGGACGGAGACCCAGTACTTC. Combining the CDR3 with reference TRBV15 and TRBJ2-5 gives the whole variable domain DAMVIQNPRYQVTQFGKPVTLSCSQTLNHNVMYWYQQKSSQAPKLLFHYYDKDFNNEADTPDNFQSRRPNTSFCFLDIRSPGLGDTAMYLCATSSRTGWTETQYFGPGTRLLVL.

The chain carries TRBV18 and TRBJ1-1; unclear D gene. CDR3 length: 14 amino acids. The germline V and J ends were trimmed by 2 bases and 1 base, with 8 bases remaining between them. Germline V gene sequence: CDR1 KGHSH, CDR2 LQKENI. In DNA form, the CDR3 reads TGTGCCAGCTCACCATTAGACTCGAACACTGAAGCTTTCTTT. It is translated as CASSPLDSNTEAFF. Full variable domain (outside the CDR3, taken from reference TRBV18 and TRBJ1-1): NAGVMQNPRHLVRRRGQEARLRCSPMKGHSHVYWYRQLPEEGLKFMVYLQKENIIDESGMPKERFSAEFPKEGPSILRIQQVVRGDSAAYFCASSPLDSNTEAFFGQGTRLTVV.

This clone was seen a few times. V and J are TRBV7-3 and TRBJ2-2; D not certain. Deletions cut 2 bases from V and 6 bases from J, with 7 bases between. The CDR3 is 13 residues long. Germline lookup yields CDR1 SGHTA and CDR2 FQGTGA. The CDR3 nucleotides are TGTGCCAGCAGCTTACAGAAAGCCGGGGAGCTGTTTTTT. The encoded protein is CASSLQKAGELFF. The variable domain in full, completed from reference TRBV7-3 and TRBJ2-2, reads GAGVSQTPSNKVTEKGKYVELRCDPISGHTALYWYRQSLGQGPEFLIYFQGTGAADDSGLPNDRFFAVRPEGSVSTLKIQRTERGDSAVYLCASSLQKAGELFFGEGSRLTVL.

This clone came up a few times. The CDR3 DNA reads TGTGCCAGCAATGTCGGTATTATGGGCAATCAGCCCCAGCATTTT. It is translated as CASNVGIMGNQPQHF. This chain uses TRBV6-5 with TRBJ1-5; D is undetermined. The CDR3 has 15 residues. The V and J ends lost 7 bases and 2 bases respectively, with 15 bases between them. CDR1 is MNHEY, CDR2 SVGAGI, per germline.

The chain is built from TRBV28 and TRBJ2-7; D is perhaps TRBD2 (5 bases). The CDR3 has 15 amino acids. The V gene lost 5 bases and the J gene lost 4 bases, with 18 bases spanning the gap. Germline CDR1 MDHEN, CDR2 SYDVKM. In nucleotides, the CDR3 is TGTGCCAGCAGTCCCTCGCCGGGGTATGGATACGAGCAGTACTTC. This translates into CASSPSPGYGYEQYF.

In this sample, this clone turned up once. This chain uses TRBV18 with TRBJ2-3; no clear D gene. The CDR3 contains 14 residues. The V and J ends lost 0 bases and 5 bases respectively, with 9 bases between them. Germline V gene sequence: CDR1 KGHSH, CDR2 LQKENI. DNA of the CDR3: TGTGCCAGCTCACCACCTTGGTCTCAAGATACGCAGTATTTT. Translating gives CASSPPWSQDTQYF.

The chain is built from TRBV7-9 and TRBJ1-4; 7 positions agree with TRBD1. The CDR3 is 15 amino acids. In germline, CDR1 is SEHNR, CDR2 FQNEAQ (reference sequence). The junction had 7 bases not matched to a gene; V was cut back by 5 bases and J by 4 bases. The CDR3 DNA is TGTGCCAGCAGCCGAACGGGACAGAGTAATGAAAAACTGTTTTTT. Protein: CASSRTGQSNEKLFF.

The rearrangement links TRBV28 to TRBJ1-2; D is ambiguous. V lost 6 bases, J lost 7 bases, and 24 bases lay in between. This CDR3 comprises 16 residues. CDR1 and CDR2 (germline): MDHEN, SYDVKM. CDR3 loop: CASRSPGVGRSIGYTF. CDR3 in DNA: TGTGCCAGCAGATCTCCGGGAGTAGGGAGGTCGATTGGCTACACCTTC.

The CDR3 reads CASTTRGGSGNTIYF. The CDR3 bases are TGTGCCAGTACCACCCGGGGGGGATCTGGAAACACCATATATTTT. The chain is built from TRBV19 and TRBJ1-3; weak D call: TRBD1 (5 bases). V was shortened by 7 bases and J by 1 base, with 14 bases between the two germline ends. The CDR3 runs 15 residues. Germline V lookup: CDR1 LNHDA, CDR2 SQIVND (reference sequence).

V gene TRBV7-3 combines with J gene TRBJ2-3, with D uncertain. CDR1 is SGHTA, CDR2 FQGTGA, per germline. V was clipped by 0 bases and J by 4 bases, with 5 bases between them. The CDR3 runs to 13 residues. This CDR3 is CASSLTYPDTQYF. The DNA of the CDR3 is TGTGCCAGCAGCTTAACGTATCCAGATACGCAGTATTTT.

This clone is judged medium-sized. The rearrangement joins TRBV27 to TRBJ2-1; D is uncertain. Germline V gives CDR1 MNHEY, CDR2 SMNVEV (reference sequence). The V end lost 0 bases, the J end lost 12 bases, and 15 bases lay between the germline ends. The CDR3 totals 14 residues. CDR3 sequence reads: CASSLSSMGYGQFF. DNA for the CDR3: TGTGCCAGCAGTTTATCGAGTATGGGATATGGGCAGTTCTTC.

This sequence joins TRBV24-1 and TRBJ1-4, with D possibly matching TRBD1 (5 bases). The V end lost 3 bases, the J end lost 5 bases, and 15 bases lay between the germline ends. This CDR3 spans 16 amino acids. Germline values: CDR1 KGHDR, CDR2 SFDVKD. The CDR3 protein is CATSDPGTGKNEKLFF. CDR3 bases: TGTGCCACCAGTGATCCCGGGACGGGGAAAAATGAAAAACTGTTTTTT.

This sequence joins TRBV24-1 and TRBJ2-7; TRBD1 might be the D (5 bases). The CDR3 sequence is 12 residues long. Germline loops: CDR1 KGHDR, CDR2 SFDVKD. V dropped 9 bases and J dropped 5 bases, with 13 bases sitting between them. CDR3 DNA sequence: TGTGCCACCGGGGCAGGGCAAGACGAGCAGTACTTC. Protein product: CATGAGQDEQYF.

The chain joins TRBV10-2 to TRBJ2-2, with TRBD2 matching over 8 bases. The CDR3 spans 16 residues. The germline V gene encodes CDR1 WSHSY and CDR2 SAAADI. J lost 0 bases, V lost 7 bases, and 7 bases had no gene match. The CDR3, as DNA: TGCGCCAGCAACCGAGCGGGAGTGGCGAACACCGGGGAGCTGTTTTTT. Protein product: CASNRAGVANTGELFF.

This rearrangement joins TRBV9 to TRBJ2-7, with D possibly being TRBD1 (6 bases). CDR3 length: 14 residues. Germline values: CDR1 SGDLS, CDR2 YYNGEE. Trimming pared 4 bases from V and 6 bases from J, leaving 17 bases between. The CDR3 spells CASSTTGHSSEQYF. The CDR3 DNA reads TGTGCCAGCAGCACCACGGGACACTCGAGCGAGCAGTACTTC.

This chain connects TRBV2 to TRBJ1-2; TRBD1 might be the D (5 bases). With 3 bases removed from V and 0 bases from J, the gap between germline ends came to 8 bases. Germline assignment: CDR1 SNHLY and CDR2 FYNNEI. This CDR3 has 14 amino acids. CDR3 sequence (DNA): TGTGCCAGCAGTGATCGGGGCTCTAACTATGGCTACACCTTC. It codes for CASSDRGSNYGYTF. The whole variable domain, filled in from reference TRBV2 and TRBJ1-2, reads EPEVTQTPSHQVTQMGQEVILRCVPISNHLYFYWYRQILGQKVEFLVSFYNNEISEKSEIFDDQFSVERPDGSNFTLKIRSTKLEDSAMYFCASSDRGSNYGYTFGSGTRLTVV.

V and J are TRBV7-3 and TRBJ1-1; D unclear. The V gene's germline CDR1 is SGHTA and CDR2 FQGTGA. V lost 3 bases and J 1 base, leaving 9 bases between the germline ends. This CDR3 comprises 14 residues. The CDR3 sequence is CASSFQGRNTEAFF. CDR3 nucleotides: TGTGCCAGCAGCTTCCAAGGGCGGAACACTGAAGCTTTCTTT.

The gene calls are TRBV10-3 and TRBJ1-1; 10 bases fit TRBD1. From germline, CDR1 is ENHRY and CDR2 SYGVKD. This CDR3 region has 16 residues. The V segment lost 1 base and the J segment 4 bases; nucleotides outside the gene matches: 6. The CDR3 nucleotides read TGTGCCATCAGTGAGTACAAGACAGGGGGCCCCACTGAAGCTTTCTTT. As protein: CAISEYKTGGPTEAFF.

This clone was counted between two and nine times. V gene TRBV29-1 combines with J gene TRBJ2-1, with D possibly TRBD2 on 5 matching bases. The CDR3 contains 14 residues. V was clipped by 7 bases and J by 6 bases, with 19 bases between them. Germline V gene data show CDR1 as SQVTM and CDR2 as ANQGSEA. CDR3 amino acids: CSASGILHTNEQFF. Here the CDR3 DNA reads TGCAGCGCTTCCGGGATCCTCCATACCAATGAGCAGTTCTTC.